Each of the 19 T cell receptor beta chains below was sequenced from the same sample in a study of OX40 agonist ivuxolimab in advanced cancers. The method was immunoSEQ multiplex PCR; TCRdb's version includes in-frame clones alone and lacks a portion of them. The table has about 85,000 clones, 86% seen once; the top ten hold less than 2%. Sequences were derived from CD4+ or CD8+ T cells sorted from blood, sampled in a trial of the OX40 agonist ivuxolimab. These receptors came from an adult with an advanced solid tumor such as melanoma, head and neck, liver or kidney cancer.

V and J are TRBV7-2 and TRBJ1-4; D is undetermined. CDR1 is SGHTA and CDR2 is FQGNSA in the germline V gene. The V end was cut by 5 bases, the J end by 8 bases, with 18 bases between. This CDR3 is 15 amino acids long. CDR3 DNA: TGTGCCAGCAGCCCGCGGGAGGGCGGGCGGGAAAAACTGTTTTTT. Translating it yields CASSPREGGREKLFF. The complete variable domain, with remaining parts taken from reference TRBV7-2 and TRBJ1-4, reads GAGVSQSPSNKVTEKGKDVELRCDPISGHTALYWYRQSLGQGLEFLIYFQGNSAPDKSGLPSDRFSAERTGGSVSTLTIQRTQQEDSAVYLCASSPREGGREKLFFGSGTQLSVL.

The chain recombines TRBV6-1 with TRBJ2-2; TRBD1 agrees at 10 bases. The CDR3 contains 14 residues. The germline gives CDR1 MNHNS, CDR2 SASEGT. V lost 8 bases, J lost 8 bases, and 8 bases stayed unmatched. CDR3 amino acids: CASERDRGIGELFF. DNA for the CDR3: TGTGCCAGCGAGAGGGACAGGGGCATAGGGGAGCTGTTTTTT.

This clone appeared a single time. The gene calls are TRBV7-9 and TRBJ1-2, with D unclear. The CDR3 contains 14 residues. CDR1 and CDR2 (germline): SEHNR, FQNEAQ (reference sequence). The ends were cut back, 1 base at V and 7 bases at J, with 13 bases in the middle. CDR3: CASSLGQPIFGYTF. The DNA for the CDR3 is TGTGCCAGCAGCTTAGGGCAGCCGATCTTTGGCTACACCTTC.

V gene TRBV6-1 combines with J gene TRBJ2-6; unclear D gene. V gave up 0 bases and J gave up 0 bases, with 15 bases separating them. The V gene's germline CDR1 is MNHNS and CDR2 SASEGT. The CDR3 runs to 19 residues. The CDR3, as DNA: TGTGCCAGCAGTGAAGCGCTCAGAGTCGGGTTCTCTGGGGCCAACGTCCTGACTTTC. This encodes CASSEALRVGFSGANVLTF.

The table lists this clone with a few counts. The chain links TRBV5-4 to TRBJ1-3; D gene unclear. Germline CDR1 is SGHNT and CDR2 is YYREEE (reference sequence). Trimming took off 0 bases at V and 1 base at J, with 8 bases between the two ends. The CDR3 runs to 15 residues. CDR3 loop: CASSLGAGSGNTIYF. The CDR3 DNA follows: TGTGCCAGCAGCTTGGGGGCCGGTTCTGGAAACACCATATATTTT. The full variable domain, rest sourced from reference TRBV5-4 and TRBJ1-3, is ETGVTQSPTHLIKTRGQQVTLRCSSQSGHNTVSWYQQALGQGPQFIFQYYREEENGRGNFPPRFSGLQFPNYSSELNVNALELDDSALYLCASSLGAGSGNTIYFGEGSWLTVV.

The rearrangement uses TRBV19 and TRBJ1-5; the D is unclear. The length of the CDR3 is 15 residues. Germline CDR1 is LNHDA and CDR2 is SQIVND (reference sequence). Deletions cut 3 bases from V and 4 bases from J, with 13 bases between. The chain's CDR3 is CASSIVTGGNQPQHF. CDR3 coding DNA: TGTGCCAGTAGTATCGTGACGGGAGGGAATCAGCCCCAGCATTTT.

This clone was counted only a few times. The V call is TRBV4-1, the J call TRBJ2-5; 14 bases agree with TRBD2. V dropped 4 bases and J dropped 1; count of bases not matched to a gene: 2. This CDR3 is 16 amino acids long. Germline CDR1 is MGHRA and CDR2 is YSYEKL. The CDR3 sequence: CASSRTSGGSQETQYF. The CDR3 nucleotides are TGCGCCAGCAGCCGGACTAGCGGGGGGTCCCAAGAGACCCAGTACTTC.

This clone was counted between two and nine times. The chain has TRBV6-1 and TRBJ1-6; 9 bases match TRBD1. This CDR3 region has 14 residues. Germline loops: CDR1 MNHNS, CDR2 SASEGT. V lost 5 bases, J lost 9 bases, and 5 bases stayed unmatched. CDR3 DNA sequence: TGTGCCAGCAGTTCCGGGACAGGGCCTTCACCCCTCCACTTT. Translated, it gives CASSSGTGPSPLHF.

This rearrangement joins TRBV6-6 to TRBJ2-5, with 11 positions matching TRBD2. This CDR3 spans 15 amino acids. V lost 5 bases, J lost 6 bases, and 8 bases stayed unmatched. The germline CDR1 and CDR2 sequences are MNHNY and SVGAGI (reference sequence). CDR3 amino acids: CASSLSGGDLKTQYF. CDR3 DNA sequence: TGTGCCAGCAGTCTTAGCGGGGGGGATCTGAAGACCCAGTACTTC.

About this clone: A read error may produce the germline difference seen at one junction end. The same CDR3 can be traced to other DNA sequences in this sample. The chain joins TRBV4-3 to TRBJ1-2; 8 bases are shared with TRBD1. CDR3 length: 14 amino acids. Germline V lookup: CDR1 LGHNA, CDR2 YSLEER. CDR3 coding DNA: TGCGCCAGCAGCCAAGAAACAGGGGGATATGGCTACACTTTC. The encoded protein is CASSQETGGYGYTF.

The chain has TRBV7-9 and TRBJ2-1; possible D gene TRBD1, 6 bases. Germline CDR1 and CDR2: SEHNR and FQNEAQ (reference sequence). CDR3 length equals 16 residues. V lost 5 bases and J 7 bases, leaving 21 bases between the germline ends. The CDR3 DNA sequence: TGTGCCAGCAGCGGGACACAGGGAGCATCCTCGAATGAGCAGTTCTTC. As protein: CASSGTQGASSNEQFF. The full variable domain, with the rest looked up from reference TRBV7-9 and TRBJ2-1, is DTGVSQNPRHKITKRGQNVTFRCDPISEHNRLYWYRQTLGQGPEFLTYFQNEAQLEKSRLLSDRFSAERPKGSFSTLEIQRTEQGDSAMYLCASSGTQGASSNEQFFGPGTRLTVL.

The chain joins TRBV4-3 to TRBJ2-7; tentative D call: TRBD2 (5 bases). V was pared by 0 bases and J by 2 bases, with 8 bases between. The CDR3 is 14 amino acids. The germline CDR1 and CDR2 sequences are LGHNA and YSLEER. In DNA, the CDR3 is TGCGCCAGCAGCCAAGATTCCGGGACCTACGAGCAGTACTTC. This codes for CASSQDSGTYEQYF.

This chain connects TRBV7-3 to TRBJ1-6, with D uncertain. Germline assignment: CDR1 SGHTA and CDR2 FQGTGA. The CDR3 contains 14 residues. Trimming left V 3 bases short and J 6 bases short, with 9 bases between. CDR3 DNA sequence: TGTGCCAGCAGCTTTGGGATGATTAATTCACCCCTCCACTTT. This translates into CASSFGMINSPLHF.

The V and J genes are TRBV5-6 and TRBJ1-4; no clear D. The CDR3 extends over 18 amino acids. Trimming took off 4 bases at V and 6 bases at J, with 25 bases between the two ends. CDR1 SGHDT and CDR2 YYEEEE come from the germline V gene. For the CDR3, the DNA is TGTGCCAGCAGCCCGGGGAGTCATTCTCCTACGGGCGATGAAAAACTGTTTTTT. It specifies CASSPGSHSPTGDEKLFF.

In this sample, this clone turned up once. The CDR3 region has the DNA TGTGCCAGCGGAGGAGCGGGGACGAGCACAGATACGCAGTATTTT. Amino acid sequence: CASGGAGTSTDTQYF. V usage is TRBV2 and J usage is TRBJ2-3; 7 nucleotides align to TRBD2. CDR3 length equals 15 residues. CDR1 SNHLY and CDR2 FYNNEI come from the germline V gene. V was pared by 8 bases and J by 0 bases, with 8 bases of the junction left unmatched.

This chain joins TRBV7-9 and TRBJ1-3; D gene uncertain. Trimming left V 1 base short and J 0 bases short, with 13 bases between. The germline V gene has CDR1 SEHNR and CDR2 FQNEAQ (reference sequence). The CDR3 runs 17 residues. The CDR3 here is CASSLGDRITSGNTIYF. CDR3 sequence (DNA): TGTGCCAGCAGCTTAGGAGACCGGATTACCTCTGGAAACACCATATATTTT.

V is TRBV25-1 and J is TRBJ1-1; D gene ambiguous. CDR1 MGHDK and CDR2 SYGVNS come from the germline V gene. This CDR3 has 13 amino acids. V lost 5 bases to trimming and J lost 1 base, with 8 bases between them. CDR3 coding DNA: TGTGCCAGCAGTAAGGCTCAGAACACTGAAGCTTTCTTT. It is translated as CASSKAQNTEAFF. Full variable domain (rest looked up from reference TRBV25-1 and TRBJ1-1): EADIYQTPRYLVIGTGKKITLECSQTMGHDKMYWYQQDPGMELHLIHYSYGVNSTEKGDLSSESTVSRIRTEHFPLTLESARPSHTSQYLCASSKAQNTEAFFGQGTRLTVV.

V and J are TRBV7-3 and TRBJ2-7; D is uncertain. V lost 3 bases, J lost 2 bases, and 14 bases lay in between. CDR3 length: 15 amino acids. Germline V gives CDR1 SGHTA, CDR2 FQGTGA. CDR3 coding DNA: TGTGCCAGCAGCTTCGCGGCACAGCCTACCTACGAGCAGTACTTC. Translated: CASSFAAQPTYEQYF.

The rearrangement uses TRBV29-1 and TRBJ2-3; 8 positions match TRBD2. This CDR3 contains 15 residues. With 5 bases clipped from V and 4 bases from J, the junction kept 11 bases outside the gene matches. Germline lookup yields CDR1 SQVTM and CDR2 ANQGSEA. Written as DNA, the CDR3 is TGCAGCGTTTACCCCGGGGGGGTAGGTTCAGATACGCAGTATTTT. It specifies CSVYPGGVGSDTQYF.